This T cell receptor beta chain was retrieved from a study of blood T cell repertoires in COVID-19. Turning to the study itself: Sources were T cells, B-cell-depleted T cells, or PBMCs; the material itself was cDNA or gDNA.

The germline V and J ends were trimmed by 7 bases and 7 bases, with 16 bases remaining between them. The CDR3 consists of 13 residues. CDR1 is LNHDA, CDR2 SQIVND, per germline (reference sequence). This clone has a handful of counts. Per the study methods: Amplification with reference gene primers provided the estimates of nucleated cell counts. The table came from immunoSEQ multiplex PCR; TCRdb's copy has only in-frame clones and leaves some out. V and J calls plus clone size are reproduced from that table; the DNA served to infer D and trimming. The table records some 200,000 clones, 65% to 90% of them present only once. Categorization into cohorts depended on clinical history that participants reported.

The source material was PBMCs or T cells enriched from blood (not recorded which). The source of this sequence is an older woman with acute COVID-19. V gene TRBV19 combines with J gene TRBJ1-1; maybe TRBD1 (5 bases). CDR3 bases: TGTGCCAGTACGGAGGGGTATGCCCTTGAAGCTTTCTTT. Translating gives CASTEGYALEAFF.